These 18 T cell receptor beta chains originate from one sample sequenced in a study of blood T cell repertoires in COVID-19. The data were produced by immunoSEQ multiplex PCR, yet TCRdb's version contains in-frame clones alone and is incomplete. The repertoire consists of 200,000 to 250,000 clones, with approximately 77% occurring once and the leading ten covering 3% to 4.5%. Sequencing input: peripheral blood. These receptors were collected from a woman older than 75 with acute or convalescent COVID-19.

The rearrangement uses TRBV5-4 and TRBJ2-3; tentatively, D is TRBD2 (7 bases). V shed 4 bases and J shed 4 bases, with 19 bases lying between them. Germline CDR1 is SGHNT and CDR2 is YYREEE (reference sequence). This CDR3 is 16 amino acids long. CDR3 sequence reads: CASSLLSGGRADTQYF. CDR3 DNA: TGTGCCAGCAGCCTCCTCTCGGGGGGCCGGGCAGATACGCAGTATTTT.

The gene calls are TRBV7-2 and TRBJ2-3, with TRBD2 matching over 8 bases. Germline lookup yields CDR1 SGHTA and CDR2 FQGNSA. The V segment lost 2 bases and the J segment 4 bases; nucleotides outside the gene matches: 8. The CDR3 is 16 amino acids. The CDR3: CASSLRAGGHSDTQYF. DNA of the CDR3: TGTGCCAGCAGCTTAAGGGCGGGGGGTCACTCAGATACGCAGTATTTT.

This clone was counted once. V and J are TRBV28 and TRBJ1-2; no definite D call. From germline, CDR1 is MDHEN and CDR2 SYDVKM. The CDR3 has 14 amino acids. V lost 5 bases and J lost 3, with 13 bases in between. CDR3 protein: CASSNSRPDYGYTF. CDR3 DNA: TGTGCCAGCAGTAATTCGCGGCCTGACTATGGCTACACCTTC.

The V gene is TRBV6-5, the J gene TRBJ1-1; D gene uncertain. V was cut by 0 bases and J by 12 bases, with 11 bases left in between. The CDR3 length is 12 residues. Germline values: CDR1 MNHEY, CDR2 SVGAGI. The CDR3, as DNA: TGTGCCAGCAGTTACTCGAAAGGGAGAACTTTCTTT. It codes for CASSYSKGRTFF.

This clone was counted only a few times. This chain uses TRBV5-6 with TRBJ1-6; 9 positions agree with TRBD1. V lost 2 bases and J lost 5; bases outside the gene matches: 2. There are 15 residues in the CDR3. The germline gives CDR1 SGHDT, CDR2 YYEEEE. Here the CDR3 reads CASSFRDRDNSPLHF. In DNA, the CDR3 is TGTGCCAGCAGCTTCCGGGACAGGGATAATTCACCCCTCCACTTT.

This clone was seen just once. The V and J genes are TRBV4-2 and TRBJ2-3; D not certain. The germline V and J ends were trimmed by 1 base and 6 bases, with 11 bases remaining between them. CDR1 and CDR2 from the germline V gene are LGHNA and YNFKEQ. The CDR3 spans 14 residues. The CDR3 region is CASSQALMVDTQYF. CDR3 nucleotide sequence: TGTGCCAGCAGCCAAGCACTGATGGTGGATACGCAGTATTTT.

This clone was seen a few times. The J gene is TRBJ2-1, the V gene TRBV27, with TRBD2 identical over 14 bases. J was trimmed by 7 bases and V by 4 bases; bases with no gene match: 6. This CDR3 has 16 amino acids. Germline V gives CDR1 MNHEY, CDR2 SMNVEV (reference sequence). The DNA for the CDR3 is TGTGCCAGCAGTTCCTCGACTAGCGGGGGGGTAAATGAGCAGTTCTTC. Amino acids: CASSSSTSGGVNEQFF.

The rearrangement links TRBV7-3 to TRBJ2-7; weak D call: TRBD1 (6 bases). The V gene lost 5 bases and the J gene lost 3 bases, with 14 bases spanning the gap. The CDR3 has 14 amino acids. The germline V gene encodes CDR1 SGHTA and CDR2 FQGTGA. CDR3 in amino acids: CASSPTGTHYEQYF. CDR3 nucleotides: TGTGCCAGCAGCCCAACGGGGACACACTACGAGCAGTACTTC.

This clone was observed once. DNA for the CDR3: TGCGCCAGCACGGGACTAGCGGGGTCCAGCTCCTACAATGAGCAGTTCTTC. Residues: CASTGLAGSSSYNEQFF. The V gene is TRBV5-1, the J gene TRBJ2-1; 13 positions match TRBD2. V lost 6 bases to trimming and J lost 0 bases; unmatched junction nucleotides: 6. Looked up from germline, CDR1 is SGHRS and CDR2 is YFSETQ. The CDR3 length is 17 residues. Combining the CDR3 with reference TRBV5-1 and TRBJ2-1 gives the whole variable domain KAGVTQTPRYLIKTRGQQVTLSCSPISGHRSVSWYQQTPGQGLQFLFEYFSETQRNKGNFPGRFSGRQFSNSRSEMNVSTLELGDSALYLCASTGLAGSSSYNEQFFGPGTRLTVL.

The chain carries TRBV7-2 and TRBJ2-5, with 9 positions matching TRBD2. Germline trimming cut 4 bases from V and 5 bases from J; bases unmatched to any gene: 11. This CDR3 contains 16 residues. From germline, CDR1 is SGHTA and CDR2 FQGNSA. CDR3 residues: CASSSLAGPLSETQYF. The CDR3 DNA reads TGTGCCAGCAGCTCCCTAGCGGGGCCGCTGAGTGAGACCCAGTACTTC. The full variable domain, its missing parts supplied by reference TRBV7-2 and TRBJ2-5, is GAGVSQSPSNKVTEKGKDVELRCDPISGHTALYWYRQSLGQGLEFLIYFQGNSAPDKSGLPSDRFSAERTGGSVSTLTIQRTQQEDSAVYLCASSSLAGPLSETQYFGPGTRLLVL.

V gene TRBV6-5 combines with J gene TRBJ1-1, with D hard to call. The CDR3 runs to 14 residues. Trimming removed 7 bases from V and 1 base from J, with 13 bases in between. From germline, CDR1 is MNHEY and CDR2 SVGAGI. DNA for the CDR3: TGTGCCAGCATGGTGGGAGGGCAGAACACTGAAGCTTTCTTT. Its protein product is CASMVGGQNTEAFF.

CDR3 in DNA: TGTGCCAGCAGCGATTACAGGGCTCAGCCCCTCCACTTT. This sequence encodes CASSDYRAQPLHF. The chain couples TRBV11-3 to TRBJ1-6; TRBD1 is a possible D gene (6 bases). The CDR3 extends over 13 amino acids. V gave up 5 bases and J gave up 13 bases, with 15 bases separating them. Germline V gene sequence: CDR1 SGHNT, CDR2 YENEEA.

This clone was detected many times. The J gene is TRBJ1-2, the V gene TRBV6-4, with D hard to call. The CDR3 loop spans 16 amino acids. CDR1 MRHNA and CDR2 SNTAGT come from the germline V gene. V was cut by 2 bases and J by 4 bases, with 17 bases left in between. The CDR3 sequence: CASSDTPQAFAYGYTF. CDR3 nucleotides: TGTGCCAGCAGTGACACTCCGCAGGCTTTTGCCTATGGCTACACCTTC.

The chain is built from TRBV5-1 and TRBJ1-3; D might be TRBD1 (5 bases). The CDR3 totals 16 residues. From germline, CDR1 is SGHRS and CDR2 YFSETQ. V was trimmed by 3 bases and J by 0 bases, leaving 13 bases between them. The CDR3 sequence: CASSSRLGGSGNTIYF. In DNA form, the CDR3 reads TGCGCCAGCAGCTCGCGGTTGGGGGGCTCTGGAAACACCATATATTTT. Complete variable domain (other parts from reference TRBV5-1 and TRBJ1-3): KAGVTQTPRYLIKTRGQQVTLSCSPISGHRSVSWYQQTPGQGLQFLFEYFSETQRNKGNFPGRFSGRQFSNSRSEMNVSTLELGDSALYLCASSSRLGGSGNTIYFGEGSWLTVV.

This clone came up a few times. The chain carries TRBV25-1 and TRBJ1-4; 9 bases map to TRBD1. The CDR3 is 15 residues long. The trim removed 4 bases at V and 7 bases at J, leaving 7 bases unmatched. CDR1 MGHDK and CDR2 SYGVNS come from the germline V gene. CDR3: CASSGYRGLSEKLFF. The CDR3 bases are TGTGCCAGCAGTGGCTACAGGGGGCTGTCTGAAAAACTGTTTTTT.

The chain uses TRBV5-5 and TRBJ1-6; unclear D gene. With 0 bases removed from V and 12 bases from J, the gap between germline ends came to 19 bases. The CDR3 runs to 16 residues. Germline CDR1 reads SGHKS; CDR2 reads YYEKEE (reference sequence). In DNA form, the CDR3 reads TGTGCCAGCAGCTTGGCGGCAGGCGCCCGGATAGGACCCCTCCACTTT. Its translation is CASSLAAGARIGPLHF.

The rearrangement uses TRBV5-1 and TRBJ1-2, with D possibly being TRBD1 (5 bases). The V end lost 1 base, the J end lost 2 bases, and 6 bases lay between the germline ends. The CDR3 spans 13 residues. Germline CDR1 reads SGHRS; CDR2 reads YFSETQ. The CDR3 protein is CASSLQGNYGYTF. Here the CDR3 DNA reads TGCGCCAGCAGCTTGCAGGGAAACTATGGCTACACCTTC.

This clone showed up just a few times. The chain employs TRBV19 and TRBJ1-1; possibly TRBD1 for D (6 bases). Germline lookup yields CDR1 LNHDA and CDR2 SQIVND (reference sequence). The CDR3 extends over 11 amino acids. The germline V and J ends were trimmed by 4 bases and 9 bases, with 9 bases remaining between them. CDR3 DNA: TGTGCCAGTAGTACAACAGGGCAAGCTTTCTTT. This sequence encodes CASSTTGQAFF. The complete variable domain, with remaining parts taken from reference TRBV19 and TRBJ1-1, reads DGGITQSPKYLFRKEGQNVTLSCEQNLNHDAMYWYRQDPGQGLRLIYYSQIVNDFQKGDIAEGYSVSREKKESFPLTVTSAQKNPTAFYLCASSTTGQAFFGQGTRLTVV.